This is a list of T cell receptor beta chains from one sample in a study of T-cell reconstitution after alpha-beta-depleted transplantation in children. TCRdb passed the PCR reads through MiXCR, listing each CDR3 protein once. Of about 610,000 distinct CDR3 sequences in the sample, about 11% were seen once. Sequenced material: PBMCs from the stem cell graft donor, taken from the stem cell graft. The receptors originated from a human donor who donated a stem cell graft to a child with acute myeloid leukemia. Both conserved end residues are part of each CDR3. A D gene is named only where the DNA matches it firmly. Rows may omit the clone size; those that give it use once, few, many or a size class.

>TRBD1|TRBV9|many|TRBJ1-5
TGTGCCAGCAGCGTGACAGGGTTAAATCAGCCCCAGCATTTT
CASSVTGLNQPQHF
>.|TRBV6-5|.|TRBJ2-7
TGTGCCAGCAGTTACTCGGAGCGGACAGCTTCCTACGAGCAGTACTTC
CASSYSERTASYEQYF
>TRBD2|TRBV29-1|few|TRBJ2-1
TGCAGCGTAGGGACTAGCGGGAGAGACAATGAGCAGTTCTTC
CSVGTSGRDNEQFF
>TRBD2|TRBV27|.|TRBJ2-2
TGTGCCAGGGCCGGCTTTAGGACTAGCAGGGCCGGCTCGAACACCGGGGAGCTGTTTTTT
CARAGFRTSRAGSNTGELFF
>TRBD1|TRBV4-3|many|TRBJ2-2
TGCGCCAGCAGCTCGACAGGGGGCGGGGGTTCTCCCAACACCGGGGAGCTGTTTTTT
CASSSTGGGGSPNTGELFF
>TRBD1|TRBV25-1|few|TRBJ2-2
TGTGCCAGCAGTGAATGGGGGACAGGGGGCACCGGGGAGCTGTTTTTT
CASSEWGTGGTGELFF
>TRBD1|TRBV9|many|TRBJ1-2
TGTGCCAGCAGCGTGGGGGACAGGGGGATGGATGGCTACACCTTC
CASSVGDRGMDGYTF
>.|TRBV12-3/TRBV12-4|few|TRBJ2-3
TGTGCCAGCAGCATGGGATACACAGATACGCAGTATTTT
CASSMGYTDTQYF
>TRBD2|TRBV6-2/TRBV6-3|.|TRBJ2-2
TGTGCCAGCAAGGGTAGTAGCGGGAGGACCTACACCGGGGAGCTGTTTTTT
CASKGSSGRTYTGELFF
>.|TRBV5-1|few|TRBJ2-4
TGCGCCAGCAGCTTGATGGGGGACAAAAACATTCAGTACTTC
CASSLMGDKNIQYF
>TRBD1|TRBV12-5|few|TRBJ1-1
TGTGCTAGTGGTTTTGAGACAGGGCGAACTGAAGCTTTCTTT
CASGFETGRTEAFF
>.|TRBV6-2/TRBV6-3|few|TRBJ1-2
TGTGCCAGCACTGACAAGTGGGGGCCCATCTATGGCTACACCTTC
CASTDKWGPIYGYTF
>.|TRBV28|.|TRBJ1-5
TGTGCCAGCAGGCGCTATCAGCCCCAGCATTTT
CASRRYQPQHF
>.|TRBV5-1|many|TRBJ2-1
TGCGCCAGCAGCTTCGGACTGGGGGATGAGCAGTTCTTC
CASSFGLGDEQFF
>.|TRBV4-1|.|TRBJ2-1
TGCGCCAGCAGCCAAGGGGGTAGCGGTAGCTCCTACAATGAGCAGTTCTTC
CASSQGGSGSSYNEQFF
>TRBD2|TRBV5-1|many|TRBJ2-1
TGCGCCAGCAGCTCTACCTTGGGACTAGCGGAGGATGAGCAGTTCTTC
CASSSTLGLAEDEQFF
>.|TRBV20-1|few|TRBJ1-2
TGCAGTGCACCTCCGACAGGTGGAGTCGACTATGGCTACACCTTC
CSAPPTGGVDYGYTF
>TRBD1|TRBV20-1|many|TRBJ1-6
TGCAGTGCCTTCGGACAGGGGAAGAATTCACCCCTCCACTTT
CSAFGQGKNSPLHF
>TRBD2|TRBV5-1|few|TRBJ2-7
TGCGCCAGCAGCTTGACGGCGGGAGTGTCCGAGCAGTACTTC
CASSLTAGVSEQYF
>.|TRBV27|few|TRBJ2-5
TGTGCCAGCAGATCCCGGGACACAGAGACCCAGTACTTC
CASRSRDTETQYF
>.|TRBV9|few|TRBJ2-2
TGTGCCAGCAGCGTAGCTGCGGGGATGAACACCGGGGAGCTGTTTTTT
CASSVAAGMNTGELFF
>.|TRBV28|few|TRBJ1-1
TGTGCCAGCCTTGAGGGAGATCTGAACACTGAAGCTTTCTTT
CASLEGDLNTEAFF
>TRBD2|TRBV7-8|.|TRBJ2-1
TGTGCCAGCAGCTTAGGATGGGGGCTAGCGGGAAGCAATGAGCAGTTCTTC
CASSLGWGLAGSNEQFF
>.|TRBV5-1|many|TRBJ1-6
TGCGCCAGCAGCGTTGACAGACCCTCAACGGCCCTCCACTTT
CASSVDRPSTALHF
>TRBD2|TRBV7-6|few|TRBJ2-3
TGTGCCAGCAGCTTAGCCGTTATTAGCGGGAGGGCCACAGATACGCAGTATTTT
CASSLAVISGRATDTQYF
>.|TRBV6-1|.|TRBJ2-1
TGTGCCAGCAGTTCCTTTGATGAGCAGTTCTTC
CASSSFDEQFF
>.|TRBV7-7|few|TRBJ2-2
TGTGCTCTAAAACAGCCCACCGGGGAGCTGTTTTTT
CALKQPTGELFF
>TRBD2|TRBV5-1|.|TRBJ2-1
TGCGCCAGCAGCCCTAGCGGGAGGGAGGACAATGAGCAGTTCTTC
CASSPSGREDNEQFF
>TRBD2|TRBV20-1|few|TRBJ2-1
TGCAGTGCCCCCTCGACTAGCGGGAGGGGAGACTACAATGAGCAGTTCTTC
CSAPSTSGRGDYNEQFF
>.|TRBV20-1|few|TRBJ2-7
TGCAGTGCTAGGACCCCCCCGACACAGGGAGGGACCTACGAGCAGTACTTC
CSARTPPTQGGTYEQYF
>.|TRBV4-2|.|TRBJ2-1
TGTGCCAGCAGCCGAACCCCCGGAGTCAATGAGCAGTTCTTC
CASSRTPGVNEQFF
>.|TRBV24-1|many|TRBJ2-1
TGTGCCACCAGTGACCCAGCCCCAGACAGAGAGCAGTTCTTC
CATSDPAPDREQFF
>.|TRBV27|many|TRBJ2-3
TGTGCCAGCAGTTGGGGGATTAGCACAGATACGCAGTATTTT
CASSWGISTDTQYF
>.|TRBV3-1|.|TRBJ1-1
TGTGCCTCCTGTCGGGGACATACGAACACTGAAGCTTTCTTT
CASCRGHTNTEAFF
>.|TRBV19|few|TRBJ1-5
TGTGCCAGTAGTGTCATCTCGGGGGCCCAGCATTTT
CASSVISGAQHF
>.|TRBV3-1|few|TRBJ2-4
TGTGCCAGCAGCCAAGTAGTTAGGGGTGCCAAAAACATTCAGTACTTC
CASSQVVRGAKNIQYF
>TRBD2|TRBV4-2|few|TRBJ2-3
TGTGCCAGCAGCCAGTACGGCGCCGGGACTAGCCTAACAGATACGCAGTATTTT
CASSQYGAGTSLTDTQYF
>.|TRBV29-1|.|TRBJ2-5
TGCAGCGTTGAACTGAACAGGGCACAAGAGACCCAGTACTTC
CSVELNRAQETQYF
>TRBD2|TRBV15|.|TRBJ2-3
TGTGCCACCAGCAGAGATTTGCTAGCGGGAGTTGGAGATACGCAGTATTTT
CATSRDLLAGVGDTQYF
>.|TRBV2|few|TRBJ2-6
TGTGCCAGCAGTGAGGGGGCCAACGTCCTGACTTTC
CASSEGANVLTF
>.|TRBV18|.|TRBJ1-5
TGTGCCAGCTCACCAGGGGCAGGGAGTCAGCCCCAGCATTTT
CASSPGAGSQPQHF
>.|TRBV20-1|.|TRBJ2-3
TGCAGTGCTAGAGTTAGGGCAGATACGCAGTATTTT
CSARVRADTQYF
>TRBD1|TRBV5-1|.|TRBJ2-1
TGCGCCAGCAGCCCCCCTACAGGGGGCTCGGATGAGCAGTTCTTC
CASSPPTGGSDEQFF
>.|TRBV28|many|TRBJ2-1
TGTGCCAGCATGAGGAAGGGTATCTCCTACAATGAGCAGTTCTTC
CASMRKGISYNEQFF
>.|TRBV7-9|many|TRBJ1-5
TGTGCCAGCAGCTTAGGTAGGAATCAGCCCCAGCATTTT
CASSLGRNQPQHF
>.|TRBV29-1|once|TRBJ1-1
TGCAGCGTGGACCGGGTAGGGACTGAAGCTTTCTTT
CSVDRVGTEAFF
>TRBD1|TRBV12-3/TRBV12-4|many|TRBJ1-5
TGTGCCAGCAGTCCCCGACAGGGGGGTCAGCCCCAGCATTTT
CASSPRQGGQPQHF
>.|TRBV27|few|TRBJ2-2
TGTGCCAGCCGGGACACGAACACCGGGGAGCTGTTTTTT
CASRDTNTGELFF
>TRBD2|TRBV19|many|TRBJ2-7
TGTGCCAGTAGTCTGGCTAGCGGGACCCACGAGCAGTACTTC
CASSLASGTHEQYF
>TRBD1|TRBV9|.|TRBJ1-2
TGTGCCAGCAGCCCCGGACAGGCGTTTAACTATGGCTACACCTTC
CASSPGQAFNYGYTF
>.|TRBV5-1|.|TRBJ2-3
TGCGCCAGCAGCTTGACCTCACTAGATACGCAGTATTTT
CASSLTSLDTQYF
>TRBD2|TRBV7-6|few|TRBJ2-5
TGTGCCAGCAGCAAAGGACTAGCGGGATCGGAGACCCAGTACTTC
CASSKGLAGSETQYF
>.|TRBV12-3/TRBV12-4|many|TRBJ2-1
TGTGCCAGCAGTTCCTCCCCCGCTGGCTCCTACAATGAGCAGTTCTTC
CASSSSPAGSYNEQFF
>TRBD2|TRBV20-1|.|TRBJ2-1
TGCAGTGCTGCTCCTAGCGGGAGGGCCGGGAATGAGCAGTTCTTC
CSAAPSGRAGNEQFF
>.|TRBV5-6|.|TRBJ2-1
TGTGCCAGCAGCCCAGACATGTTAAGCTCCTACAATGAGCAGTTCTTC
CASSPDMLSSYNEQFF
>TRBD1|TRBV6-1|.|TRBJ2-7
TGTGCCAGCAGTGAACTATTACAAGACAGGGAAAGCTCCTACGAGCAGTACTTC
CASSELLQDRESSYEQYF
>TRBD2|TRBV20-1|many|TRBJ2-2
TGCAGTGCTAGCGCGACTAGCGTAAACACCGGGGAGCTGTTTTTT
CSASATSVNTGELFF
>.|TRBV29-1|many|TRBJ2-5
TGCAGGCGGGGGCTCCGGGAGACCCAGTACTTC
CRRGLRETQYF
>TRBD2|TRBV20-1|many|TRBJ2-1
TGCAGTGCTAGACTAGCGGGAGGCCATGAGCAGTTCTTC
CSARLAGGHEQFF
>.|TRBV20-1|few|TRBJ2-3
TGCAGTGCTACAGGACGGCCTTTGTCAGATACGCAGTATTTT
CSATGRPLSDTQYF